Listed here are 3 T cell receptor beta chains from one sample, sequenced in a study of blood T cells in healthy people across ages (dated by TCRdb to the mid-2010s). The library was generated by 5' RACE. Sequencing used an Illumina HiSeq 2500. The second PCR ran for roughly 7 to 11 cycles and used a J-beta primer mix along with a sample-barcoded 5' primer. Through fastp at Q25 and MiXCR, TCRdb rebuilt clones from the public reads, retaining in-frame beta chains. Each entry is one CDR3 protein sequence, shown with its most common DNA and genes. Within this sample are 1.5 million or so distinct CDR3 sequences, with approximately 38% of them counted one time only. The ten largest clones take up 7.9% of the sample. The sample comprised blood. The source is a woman aged 18-35 years in good health.

The genes are TRBV20-1 and TRBJ1-1; D may be TRBD1 (6 bases). CDR3 size: 15 residues. V shed 5 bases and J shed 1 base, with 17 bases lying between them. In germline, CDR1 is DFQATT, CDR2 SNEGSKA (reference sequence). DNA for the CDR3: TGCAGTGCTCCCTCCGGGGGCGGGGCGAACACTGAAGCTTTCTTT. Its protein is CSAPSGGGANTEAFF.

The chain joins TRBV28 to TRBJ2-3, with a tentative D call TRBD2 (6 bases). The length of the CDR3 is 16 residues. Trimming took off 3 bases at V and 5 bases at J, with 18 bases between the two ends. Germline V gene lookup returns CDR1 MDHEN and CDR2 SYDVKM. The CDR3 loop reads CASSLQVAVGRDTQYF. CDR3 sequence (DNA): TGTGCCAGCAGTTTGCAGGTAGCGGTAGGAAGAGATACGCAGTATTTT.

This chain joins TRBV20-1 and TRBJ2-7, with D unresolved. Trimming removed 3 bases at V and 7 bases at J, with 22 bases between. Germline V CDR1 and CDR2: DFQATT, SNEGSKA (reference sequence). The CDR3 spans 15 residues. The DNA of the CDR3 is TGCAGTGCTAGGGCTTTAACGGACCTACGCAATGAGCAGTACTTC. This encodes CSARALTDLRNEQYF.